Listed below are T cell receptor beta chains from one sample, sequenced in a study of blood T cell repertoires in COVID-19. Repertoires were generated with immunoSEQ multiplex PCR, while TCRdb's copy carries only in-frame clones and drops some. The data show approximately 160,000 clones, 84% seen once. Sequencing was done on a sample of peripheral blood. The receptors stem from a man aged 40-49 years who had recovered from COVID-19. Both conserved end residues are part of each CDR3. D genes are given only for firm matches. Size is omitted from some rows. Given values are once, few, many or a class for expanded clones.

size	D	V	J	CDR3	DNA
.	.	TRBV28	TRBJ1-5	CASSLITGGQPQHF	TGTGCCAGCAGTTTAATTACAGGTGGACAGCCCCAGCATTTT
.	TRBD1	TRBV27	TRBJ2-7	CASSSGQDPTYEQYF	TGTGCCAGCAGTTCAGGACAGGACCCCACCTACGAGCAGTACTTC
once	.	TRBV19	TRBJ1-4	CASSGSTASNEKLFF	TGTGCCAGTAGTGGATCGACAGCCTCAAATGAAAAACTGTTTTTT
.	.	TRBV5-1	TRBJ2-7	CASSSEFGGGVYEQYF	TGCGCCAGCAGCTCCGAATTTGGCGGAGGGGTTTACGAGCAGTACTTC
many	.	TRBV6-2/TRBV6-3	TRBJ2-7	CASSQTYEQYF	TGTGCCAGCAGTCAAACCTACGAGCAGTACTTC
few	.	TRBV7-9	TRBJ2-2	CASSLDNGVGELFF	TGTGCCAGCAGCCTGGACAATGGGGTAGGGGAGCTGTTTTTT
.	TRBD2	TRBV4-2	TRBJ2-1	CASQRTSGTNEQFF	TGTGCCAGCCAGCGGACTAGCGGGACGAATGAGCAGTTCTTC
.	.	TRBV6-1	TRBJ1-3	CASKTPGDYTIYF	TGTGCCAGCAAAACACCAGGGGATTACACCATATATTTT
.	.	TRBV15	TRBJ2-1	CATSRGPSRGVVF	TGTGCCACCAGCAGAGGGCCTAGCAGGGGGGTTGTCTTC
.	TRBD1	TRBV5-4	TRBJ2-1	CASSQTGVDEQFF	TGTGCCAGCAGCCAAACAGGGGTTGATGAGCAGTTCTTC
.	.	TRBV19	TRBJ1-5	CASSIGRAPQPQHF	TGTGCCAGTAGTATAGGCAGGGCACCTCAGCCCCAGCATTTT
.	TRBD1	TRBV6-5	TRBJ1-4	CASSRTGLNEKLFF	TGTGCCAGCAGCCGGACAGGCCTCAATGAAAAACTGTTTTTT
.	.	TRBV28	TRBJ2-5	CASSLPQRGETQYF	TGTGCCAGCAGTTTACCCCAAAGGGGAGAGACCCAGTACTTC
.	TRBD2	TRBV13	TRBJ2-1	CASSLGRTRAGEQFF	TGTGCCAGCAGCTTAGGCAGGACTAGAGCTGGGGAGCAGTTCTTC
.	TRBD2	TRBV30	TRBJ2-7	CAWSGLAGAIYEQYF	TGTGCCTGGAGTGGTCTAGCGGGGGCCATCTACGAGCAGTACTTC
.	TRBD1	TRBV7-6	TRBJ2-5	CASSFAQSRGQDQETQYF	TGTGCCAGCAGCTTTGCCCAATCTCGAGGACAGGACCAAGAGACCCAGTACTTC
.	TRBD2	TRBV2	TRBJ2-1	CARATSGNEQFF	TGTGCCAGGGCGACTAGCGGGAATGAGCAGTTCTTC
.	TRBD2	TRBV30	TRBJ2-1	CAWELAGGSNEQFF	TGTGCCTGGGAGCTAGCGGGGGGGTCCAATGAGCAGTTCTTC
.	.	TRBV6-2/TRBV6-3	TRBJ2-7	CASSYAGKIYEQYF	TGTGCCAGCAGTTACGCGGGGAAGATCTACGAGCAGTACTTC
once	TRBD1	TRBV7-2	TRBJ2-5	CASSQGQRETQYF	TGTGCCAGCAGCCAGGGACAGAGAGAGACCCAGTACTTC
.	TRBD2	TRBV7-2	TRBJ2-7	CASSLGGGAAYEQYF	TGTGCCAGCAGCTTGGGCGGGGGGGCCGCCTACGAGCAGTACTTC
.	.	TRBV18	TRBJ2-1	CASSRPQGVLFF	TGTGCCAGCTCACGCCCCCAGGGTGTGTTGTTCTTC
.	.	TRBV3-1/TRBV3-2	TRBJ1-3	CATQEAVGNTIYF	TGTGCCACCCAGGAGGCTGTTGGAAACACCATATATTTT
few	.	TRBV7-9	TRBJ2-5	CASSLRGAQYF	TGTGCCAGCAGCTTAAGAGGAGCCCAGTACTTC
.	.	TRBV2	TRBJ1-1	CASSLQGRVNTEAFF	TGTGCCAGCAGCCTACAGGGTCGGGTGAACACTGAAGCTTTCTTT
.	.	TRBV7-9	TRBJ2-7	CASSSTVERRYEQYF	TGTGCCAGCAGCTCAACGGTTGAGAGGAGATACGAGCAGTACTTC
once	.	TRBV7-8	TRBJ2-1	CASSIPGRANEQFF	TGTGCCAGCAGCATACCGGGAAGGGCTAATGAGCAGTTCTTC
.	TRBD1	TRBV19	TRBJ1-3	CASSKDRAAGNTIYF	TGTGCCAGTAGTAAGGACAGGGCGGCGGGAAACACCATATATTTT
.	.	TRBV19	TRBJ1-2	CASSPDRYYGYTF	TGTGCCAGTAGTCCTGACAGGTACTATGGCTACACCTTC
.	TRBD1	TRBV2	TRBJ2-7	CASSRDSQTGEQYF	TGTGCCAGCAGCCGGGACAGTCAAACGGGGGAGCAGTACTTC
.	TRBD1	TRBV6-5	TRBJ2-1	CASSYGTGYNEQFF	TGTGCCAGCAGTTACGGGACAGGATACAATGAGCAGTTCTTC
.	.	TRBV24-1	TRBJ2-6	CATSDPVSGANVLTF	TGTGCCACCAGTGATCCGGTCTCTGGGGCCAACGTCCTGACTTTC
few	TRBD1	TRBV7-9	TRBJ2-4	CASSFGDRGPKNIQYF	TGTGCCAGCAGCTTCGGGGACAGGGGGCCCAAAAACATTCAGTACTTC
.	.	TRBV27	TRBJ2-7	CASSLSIRDEQYF	TGTGCCAGCAGTTTATCGATTCGGGACGAGCAGTACTTC
.	.	TRBV6-5	TRBJ2-3	CASNPTTGTDTQYF	TGTGCCAGCAACCCCACGACTGGAACAGATACGCAGTATTTT
.	.	TRBV5-5	TRBJ2-3	CASSFRRADTQYF	TGTGCCAGCAGCTTTAGGAGGGCAGATACGCAGTATTTT
once	TRBD1	TRBV30	TRBJ2-1	CAWDLDRPRSYNEQFF	TGTGCCTGGGACCTGGACAGGCCACGGTCCTACAATGAGCAGTTCTTC
.	.	TRBV7-9	TRBJ2-5	CASSLWTSEETQYF	TGTGCCAGCAGCTTATGGACTTCCGAAGAGACCCAGTACTTC
.	.	TRBV12-3/TRBV12-4	TRBJ1-2	CASSSYYGGYTF	TGTGCCAGCAGTTCATACTACGGAGGCTACACCTTC
.	TRBD2	TRBV4-3	TRBJ2-3	CASSQDRAGGPEDTQYF	TGCGCCAGCAGCCAAGATAGAGCGGGAGGGCCAGAAGATACGCAGTATTTT
.	TRBD1	TRBV2	TRBJ2-2	CATDRGRDTGELFF	TGTGCCACTGACAGGGGGCGCGACACCGGGGAGCTGTTTTTT
.	TRBD2	TRBV7-2	TRBJ2-5	CASSFSLSGGETQYF	TGTGCCAGCAGCTTTAGCCTCAGCGGGGGTGAGACCCAGTACTTC
few	TRBD1	TRBV6-4	TRBJ2-6	CATPRGQGAPSSGANVLTF	TGTGCGACCCCCCGGGGACAGGGGGCCCCTAGCTCTGGGGCCAACGTCCTGACTTTC
.	TRBD1	TRBV10-3	TRBJ2-7	CATRQGAYEQYF	TGTGCCACCCGACAGGGGGCTTACGAGCAGTACTTC
.	.	TRBV7-2	TRBJ1-4	CASSAGGEKLFF	TGTGCCAGCAGCGCCGGGGGTGAAAAACTGTTTTTT
once	.	TRBV20-1	TRBJ1-1	CSALNRVAFF	TGCAGTGCTCTGAACAGGGTAGCTTTCTTT
.	TRBD1	TRBV9	TRBJ2-7	CASSRGQGQGEQYF	TGTGCCAGCAGCCGGGGACAGGGCCAAGGGGAGCAGTACTTC
once	.	TRBV15	TRBJ2-1	CATSRDSRGSYNEQFF	TGTGCCACCAGCAGAGATAGTAGGGGTTCCTACAATGAGCAGTTCTTC
.	TRBD1	TRBV13	TRBJ2-7	CASSPPGQGYYEQYF	TGTGCCAGCAGCCCTCCGGGACAGGGGTACTACGAGCAGTACTTC
.	TRBD1	TRBV24-1	TRBJ1-1	CATSPTGKKGEAFF	TGTGCCACCAGCCCGACAGGGAAGAAAGGTGAAGCTTTCTTT
.	TRBD2	TRBV7-9	TRBJ2-1	CASSSTQIGTSVRDEQFF	TGTGCCAGCAGCTCAACTCAAATCGGGACTAGCGTCAGAGATGAGCAGTTCTTC
once	.	TRBV18	TRBJ2-2	CASSAGVNTGELFF	TGTGCCAGCTCGGCCGGGGTAAACACCGGGGAGCTGTTTTTT
.	TRBD1	TRBV7-2	TRBJ2-3	CASSLRGQGDTQYF	TGTGCCAGCAGCTTAAGGGGGCAGGGGGATACGCAGTATTTT
.	TRBD1	TRBV5-6	TRBJ2-5	CASSSTHRGPETQYF	TGTGCCAGCAGCTCTACACACAGGGGGCCGGAGACCCAGTACTTC
.	.	TRBV5-4	TRBJ2-7	CASSPDSFSYEQYF	TGTGCCAGCAGCCCTGACAGCTTCTCCTACGAGCAGTACTTC
few	.	TRBV29-1	TRBJ1-1	CSVGVQGNTEAFF	TGCAGCGTGGGTGTACAGGGTAACACTGAAGCTTTCTTT
.	TRBD1	TRBV6-2/TRBV6-3	TRBJ2-1	CASRYRGPHNEQFF	TGTGCCAGCAGGTACAGGGGTCCCCACAATGAGCAGTTCTTC